Listed below are T cell receptor beta chains from one sample, sequenced in a study of T cell changes during pregnancy in multiple sclerosis. The repertoire was sequenced with immunoSEQ multiplex PCR; TCRdb's copy has only in-frame clones and lacks some. The table lists about 71,000 clones, 85% to 95% of them singletons. The sample in question was peripheral blood, obtained in the third trimester of pregnancy. The receptors here all came from a female donor with multiple sclerosis, enrolled in a pregnancy study. CDR3s include the opening cysteine and the closing phenylalanine or tryptophan. Each record gives: clone size, J gene, D gene, V gene, CDR3 DNA, CDR3 protein. D genes are given only for firm matches. For some rows the clone size is stated as once, few or many, or as a class when expanded; others skip it.

>NA|TRBJ2-1|NA|TRBV28
TGTGCCAGCAGGCCCCCCGGAGCGATGTACTACAATGAGCAGTTCTTC
CASRPPGAMYYNEQFF
>NA|TRBJ2-5|NA|TRBV18
TGTGCCAGCTCACCTGGCGAGACCCAGTACTTC
CASSPGETQYF
>NA|TRBJ1-1|TRBD1|TRBV18
TGTGCCAGCTCACCAGGGACAGGGAGGTCTGAAGCTTTCTTT
CASSPGTGRSEAFF
>NA|TRBJ2-7|TRBD2|TRBV6-5
TGTGCCAGCAGTTCCGGACTAGCAGGCGAGCAGTACTTC
CASSSGLAGEQYF
>NA|TRBJ2-7|NA|TRBV27
TGTGCCAGCAGTCCCGATAGAAAGGGACAAGTGTATGTGCAGTACTTC
CASSPDRKGQVYVQYF
>NA|TRBJ1-5|NA|TRBV5-5
TGTGCCAGCAGCTTGTCCGGGAGCAATCAGCCCCAGCATTTT
CASSLSGSNQPQHF
>NA|TRBJ1-4|NA|TRBV9
TGTGCCAGCAGCGTAGAGGGCGGGGTTAAGGCAAAACTGTTTTTT
CASSVEGGVKAKLFF
>NA|TRBJ1-5|TRBD1|TRBV10-3
TGTGCCATCAGTGCGGACAGGGAATATCAGCCCCAGCATTTT
CAISADREYQPQHF
>NA|TRBJ1-6|NA|TRBV5-4
TGTGCCAGCAGCTTGAGAGGGGGTTGGGCGAATTCACCCCTCCACTTT
CASSLRGGWANSPLHF
>NA|TRBJ1-1|TRBD1|TRBV29-1
TGCAGCGTCGGAGGGACAGGCGACTCCTACACTGAAGCTTTCTTT
CSVGGTGDSYTEAFF
>once|TRBJ2-3|TRBD1|TRBV5-1
TGCGCCAGCATCTTTGGGGGACAGTCCACAGATACGCAGTATTTT
CASIFGGQSTDTQYF
>NA|TRBJ2-5|NA|TRBV19
TGTGCCAGTAGTATCCCTGACATCCAAGAGACCCAGTACTTC
CASSIPDIQETQYF
>NA|TRBJ2-6|TRBD1|TRBV5-4
TGTGCCAGCAGCACCACAGGGGCGGCTGGGGCCAACGTCCTGACTTTC
CASSTTGAAGANVLTF
>once|TRBJ2-7|NA|TRBV29-1
TGCAGCGTCGGGGGAGGCCATACCCCCTACGAGCAGTACTTC
CSVGGGHTPYEQYF
>NA|TRBJ2-3|NA|TRBV6-1
TGTGCCAGCAGCGAACTGCAGGGAACAGATACGCAGTATTTT
CASSELQGTDTQYF
>NA|TRBJ2-1|TRBD2|TRBV5-6
TGTGCCAGCAGCTTGGCACTAGCGGGAGTCCATGAGCAGTTCTTC
CASSLALAGVHEQFF
>NA|TRBJ1-2|TRBD1|TRBV7-8
TGTGCCAGCAGCTTAGGGACAGGGAAGCGAGCTAACTATGGCTACACCTTC
CASSLGTGKRANYGYTF
>once|TRBJ2-7|NA|TRBV27
TGTGCCAGCAGCCGACGGTCCAGCGGAAACTACGAGCAGTACTTC
CASSRRSSGNYEQYF
>once|TRBJ2-7|NA|TRBV19
TGTGCCAGTAGTATAGCAGGGAACCACTACGAGCAGTACTTC
CASSIAGNHYEQYF
>once|TRBJ1-1|NA|TRBV28
TGTGCCAGCAGAGCCCAGGGGCGAAACACTGAAGCTTTCTTT
CASRAQGRNTEAFF
>NA|TRBJ1-5|NA|TRBV19
TGTGCCAGTAGTATAGCAAGCAATCAGCCCCAGCATTTT
CASSIASNQPQHF
>NA|TRBJ2-6|NA|TRBV5-6
TGTGCCAGCAGCTCAATTCCAGGGGTTGGTGCTGGGGCCAACGTCCTGACTTTC
CASSSIPGVGAGANVLTF
>NA|TRBJ2-5|TRBD2|TRBV5-1
TGCGCCAGCAGCCAAGGACTAGCGGGAGGGCCTGGGGAGACCCAGTACTTC
CASSQGLAGGPGETQYF
>NA|TRBJ1-5|NA|TRBV10-3
TGTGCCACCAGACAGGATAGCAATCAGCCCCAGCATTTT
CATRQDSNQPQHF
>NA|TRBJ2-2|TRBD1|TRBV11-3
TGTGCCAGCAGCCGGGGGACAGGGGGGCTCGGGGAGCTGTTTTTT
CASSRGTGGLGELFF
>NA|TRBJ1-1|NA|TRBV27
TGTGCCAGCAGTATCAGGTCGGACACTGAAGCTTTCTTT
CASSIRSDTEAFF
>NA|TRBJ1-5|TRBD1|TRBV7-9
TGTGCCAGCAGCCATGAGACAGGGCGTCAGCCCCAGCATTTT
CASSHETGRQPQHF